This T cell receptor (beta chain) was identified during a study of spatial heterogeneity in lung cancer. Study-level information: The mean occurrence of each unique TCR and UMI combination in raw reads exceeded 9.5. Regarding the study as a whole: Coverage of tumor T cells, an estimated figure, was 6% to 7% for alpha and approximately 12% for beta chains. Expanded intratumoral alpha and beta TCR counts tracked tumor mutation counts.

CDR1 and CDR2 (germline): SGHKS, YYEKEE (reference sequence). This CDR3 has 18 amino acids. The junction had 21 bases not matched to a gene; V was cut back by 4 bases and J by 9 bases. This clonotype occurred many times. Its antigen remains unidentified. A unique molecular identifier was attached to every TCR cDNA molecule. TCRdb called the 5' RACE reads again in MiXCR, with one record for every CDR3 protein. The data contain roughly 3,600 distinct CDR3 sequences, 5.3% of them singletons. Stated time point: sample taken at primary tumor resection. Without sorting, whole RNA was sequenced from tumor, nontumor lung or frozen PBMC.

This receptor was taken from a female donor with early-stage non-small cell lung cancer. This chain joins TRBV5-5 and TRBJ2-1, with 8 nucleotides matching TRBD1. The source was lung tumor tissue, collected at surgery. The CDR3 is CASSPEGGRGLFGSEQFF. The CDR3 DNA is TGTGCCAGCAGCCCCGAAGGAGGCAGGGGGCTTTTCGGTAGTGAGCAGTTCTTC.